This T cell receptor (beta chain) was sequenced during a study of breast tumors, draining lymph nodes, adjacent tissues. Overall study findings and caveats: Tumor and nontumor repertoires were significantly more similar in luminal-like than in basal-like breast cancer.

The sample holds many counts of this clonotype. The antigen remains unidentified. The lymph nodes were axillary draining lymph nodes from breast cancer patients. TCRdb analysed the multiplex PCR reads with MiXCR anew, one entry per CDR3 protein. The repertoire holds tens of thousands of distinct CDR3 sequences, with roughly 29% as singletons. This sequence originates from a female donor with breast cancer. Some clones in this sample may be carry-over from other donors' samples. Material: axillary lymph node tissue.

The CDR3 sequence: CASSLSPAEPGRSQYF. CDR3 in DNA: TGTGCCAGCAGCTTATCCCCAGCGGAACCCGGGAGGTCGCAGTATTTT. The rearrangement links TRBV7-3 to TRBJ2-3; 7 bases match TRBD2. The CDR3 runs 16 residues. Germline CDR1 is SGHTA and CDR2 is FQGTGA. With 2 bases clipped from V and 10 bases from J, the junction kept 15 bases outside the gene matches.